What follows are 31 T cell receptor beta chains derived from one specimen sequenced in a study of CD8 T cells in ankylosing spondylitis. The study's findings and limits: Ankylosing spondylitis blood appeared to carry a characteristic TCR beta motif of several highly homologous variants.

These TCRs' antigens remain unknown. Via MiXCR, TCRdb re-called the 5' RACE reads, giving one row per CDR3 protein. The sample shows approximately 540,000 distinct CDR3 sequences, more than 9.5% of them seen only once. Sequencing was carried out using blood, either unsorted or a sorted T cell fraction (not recorded which). The receptors were gathered from a male donor with ankylosing spondylitis.

This clonotype was picked up many times. The rearrangement links TRBV12-3 or TRBV12-4 to TRBJ2-1; D is ambiguous. The CDR3 covers 15 residues. Trimming shortened V by 4 bases and J by 1 base, and 11 bases separated the two germline ends. The CDR3: CASSSNGVSYNEQFF. The CDR3 DNA reads as TGTGCCAGCAGTTCGAATGGGGTTTCCTACAATGAGCAGTTCTTC.

In its sample, this clonotype was seen a few times. The gene calls are TRBV20-1 and TRBJ2-1; the match to TRBD2 covers 11 bases. Germline CDR1 reads DFQATT; CDR2 reads SNEGSKA (reference sequence). The CDR3 runs 14 residues. V gave up 6 bases and J gave up 9 bases; unmatched junction bases: 10. The CDR3, as DNA: TGCAGTGCCCTCGATAGCGGGAGGGCCGGTGAGCAGTTCTTC. Its protein product is CSALDSGRAGEQFF.

The rearrangement joins TRBV20-1 to TRBJ1-1; D ambiguous. The CDR3 loop spans 11 amino acids. Per germline, CDR1 DFQATT and CDR2 SNEGSKA (reference sequence). Trimming removed 2 bases at V and 6 bases at J, with 7 bases between. In DNA form, the CDR3 reads TGCAGTGCTAGAAGCCACCCTGAAGCTTTCTTT. It specifies CSARSHPEAFF.

This clonotype occurred a few times. V gene TRBV15 combines with J gene TRBJ1-2, with 8 positions matching TRBD1. This CDR3 is 13 amino acids long. Unmatched junction bases numbered 4, after V lost 3 bases and J lost 7 bases. Looked up from germline, CDR1 is LNHNV and CDR2 is YYDKDF (reference sequence). The CDR3 is CATSRDRVGGYTF. Here the CDR3 DNA reads TGTGCCACCAGCAGGGACAGGGTGGGTGGCTACACCTTC.

The V gene is TRBV3-1, the J gene TRBJ2-1; 10 bases line up with TRBD2. Germline trimming cut 4 bases from V and 6 bases from J; bases unmatched to any gene: 6. The CDR3 loop spans 15 amino acids. In germline, CDR1 is LGHDT, CDR2 YNNKEL (reference sequence). CDR3 residues: CASSPSAGGTNEQFF. CDR3 bases: TGTGCCAGCAGCCCCTCAGCGGGAGGGACCAATGAGCAGTTCTTC.

A few counts support this clonotype. In DNA, the CDR3 is TGCAGTGCTAGAGGACTAGCGGATACCTACGAGCAGTACTTC. This codes for CSARGLADTYEQYF. The chain links TRBV20-1 to TRBJ2-7, with 9 nucleotides matching TRBD2. CDR1 is DFQATT and CDR2 is SNEGSKA in the germline V gene (reference sequence). The length of the CDR3 is 14 residues. Losses at the gene ends were 1 base for V and 2 bases for J; bases not matched to a gene: 3.

Notes on this clonotype: The junction differs from germline at one of its ends, possibly a read error. The chain couples TRBV12-3 or TRBV12-4 to TRBJ2-4; 10 nucleotides line up with TRBD2. The CDR3 consists of 12 residues. CDR3 in DNA: TGTGCCAGCAGTTTAACTAGCGGGATATCCGCGTTC. It is translated as CASSLTSGISAF.

The table lists this clonotype with a few counts. The chain employs TRBV11-2 and TRBJ2-4; TRBD1 aligns across 8 bases. In germline, CDR1 is SGHAT, CDR2 FQNNGV. With V trimmed by 5 bases and J by 6 bases, 12 bases remained unmatched. CDR3 size: 16 residues. Here the CDR3 reads CASSLNPGQAGNIQYF. As DNA, the CDR3 is TGTGCCAGCAGCCTAAACCCGGGACAGGCCGGAAACATTCAGTACTTC.

The rearrangement uses TRBV6-5 and TRBJ1-1, with 8 bases lining up with TRBD1. V lost 3 bases to trimming and J lost 6 bases; unmatched junction nucleotides: 6. Per the germline V gene, CDR1 is MNHEY and CDR2 is SVGAGI. This CDR3 is built from 14 residues. CDR3 DNA: TGTGCCAGCAGTTATTCAGGGGGCCGCGCTGAAGCTTTCTTT. As protein: CASSYSGGRAEAFF.

A few counts support this clonotype. This chain uses TRBV18 with TRBJ2-7; D is undetermined. CDR1 KGHSH and CDR2 LQKENI come from the germline V gene. Between the trimmed V and J ends, which lost 3 bases and 6 bases, there was a span of 18 bases. The CDR3 contains 15 residues. The CDR3 DNA reads as TGTGCCAGCTCACCGTCTTGGACCGTAGGTTCCGAGCAGTACTTC. Translation gives CASSPSWTVGSEQYF.

The rearrangement joins TRBV7-9 to TRBJ2-3, with D perhaps TRBD1 (6 bases). Trimming took off 11 bases at V and 5 bases at J, with 20 bases between the two ends. This CDR3 spans 14 amino acids. Germline V gives CDR1 SEHNR, CDR2 FQNEAQ (reference sequence). CDR3 nucleotide sequence: TGTGCCGTGCTTGGGCAGGGGCAACAAGATACGCAGTATTTT. Residues: CAVLGQGQQDTQYF.

The chain uses TRBV6-2 or TRBV6-3 and TRBJ1-4; possible D gene TRBD1, 5 bases. V was shortened by 6 bases and J by 6 bases, with 20 bases between the two germline ends. The CDR3 sequence is 16 residues long. CDR1 and CDR2 (germline): MNHEY, SVGEGT. The DNA of the CDR3 is TGTGCCAGCAGAATGCATCCCACAGGCCTTTATGAAAAACTGTTTTTT. The encoded protein is CASRMHPTGLYEKLFF.

In this sample, this clonotype turned up a few times. The rearrangement links TRBV7-2 to TRBJ2-1; 10 bases agree with TRBD2. Germline loops: CDR1 SGHTA, CDR2 FQGNSA. CDR3 size: 13 residues. Losses at the gene ends were 6 bases for V and 6 bases for J; bases not matched to a gene: 2. CDR3 sequence (DNA): TGTGCCAGCAGGACTAGCGGGCCCAATGAGCAGTTCTTC. This sequence encodes CASRTSGPNEQFF.

This CDR3 is CASSQDPPGVANSPLHF. DNA for the CDR3: TGTGCCAGCAGCCAAGATCCCCCCGGGGTAGCGAATTCACCCCTCCACTTT. The chain is built from TRBV4-2 and TRBJ1-6; D gene unclear. V shed 0 bases and J shed 7 bases, with 16 bases lying between them. The CDR3 consists of 17 residues. Germline CDR1 reads LGHNA; CDR2 reads YNFKEQ.

This clonotype was seen a few times. This sequence joins TRBV27 and TRBJ2-5, with 8 bases fitting TRBD1. CDR3 length equals 13 residues. V shed 6 bases and J 5 bases; nucleotides not matched to a gene: 5. Germline CDR1 and CDR2: MNHEY and SMNVEV (reference sequence). CDR3 amino acids: CASSTGGWETQYF. The CDR3 DNA sequence: TGTGCCAGCAGCACAGGGGGATGGGAGACCCAGTACTTC.

In its sample, this clonotype was seen many times. The chain is built from TRBV5-1 and TRBJ2-3; TRBD1 is a possible D gene (6 bases). Germline V gives CDR1 SGHRS, CDR2 YFSETQ. V lost 0 bases, J lost 8 bases, and 10 bases lay in between. This CDR3 is built from 13 residues. The CDR3 DNA reads TGCGCCAGCAGCTTGGACAGGGAAGGTACGCAGTATTTT. It codes for CASSLDREGTQYF.

J is TRBJ1-5 and V is TRBV12-3 or TRBV12-4; D uncertain. The CDR3 spans 13 residues. The V end lost 10 bases, the J end lost 0 bases, and 10 bases lay between the germline ends. As DNA, the CDR3 is TGTGCCACCAGAGGGAATAGCAATCAGCCCCAGCATTTT. Translated: CATRGNSNQPQHF.

This chain joins TRBV12-3 or TRBV12-4 and TRBJ2-1, with 7 bases aligning to TRBD1. V trimming: 5 bases; J trimming: 8 bases; junction bases outside the gene matches: 6. The CDR3 totals 13 residues. Here the CDR3 DNA reads TGTGCCAGCAGTAGGGACAGCACCTATGAGCAGTTCTTC. Protein sequence: CASSRDSTYEQFF.

This chain connects TRBV4-2 to TRBJ2-7, with 11 bases matching TRBD2. The CDR3 is made up of 19 amino acids. Per the germline V gene, CDR1 is LGHNA and CDR2 is YNFKEQ. V lost 0 bases and J lost 0; bases outside the gene matches: 10. Written as DNA, the CDR3 is TGTGCCAGCAGCCAAGACGAGGCTAGCGGGAGGTATAGCTCCTACGAGCAGTACTTC. This gives the protein CASSQDEASGRYSSYEQYF.

In this sample, this clonotype turned up a few times. The V and J genes are TRBV20-1 and TRBJ2-5, with D maybe TRBD2 (5 bases). Trimming left V 8 bases short and J 1 base short, with 14 bases between. The V gene's germline CDR1 is DFQATT and CDR2 SNEGSKA (reference sequence). There are 13 residues in the CDR3. The CDR3 here is CSLEGRLQETQYF. The CDR3 nucleotides are TGCAGTCTAGAGGGCAGACTCCAAGAGACCCAGTACTTC.

The CDR3 here is CASSFSGGAWTDSYEQYF. The CDR3, as DNA: TGTGCCAGCAGCTTCAGTGGGGGGGCATGGACAGACTCCTACGAGCAGTACTTC. The chain uses TRBV11-1 and TRBJ2-7, with TRBD2 as a possible D gene (7 bases). The CDR3 has 18 amino acids. V was trimmed by 3 bases and J by 0 bases, leaving 21 bases between them. Germline V gene data show CDR1 as SGHAT and CDR2 as FQDESV (reference sequence).

This chain connects TRBV27 to TRBJ2-2, with 8 bases fitting TRBD1. The V and J ends lost 10 bases and 4 bases, in that order; junction bases with no gene match: 11. CDR1 and CDR2 from the germline V gene are MNHEY and SMNVEV (reference sequence). This CDR3 comprises 15 residues. CDR3 bases: TGTGCCACCCTTAAACAGGGGACAGGCACCGGGGAGCTGTTTTTT. Protein: CATLKQGTGTGELFF.

This clonotype was counted between two and nine times. This chain links TRBV28 with TRBJ2-7; D possibly uses TRBD1 or TRBD2 (6 bases each). This CDR3 has 14 amino acids. V dropped 6 bases and J dropped 2 bases, with 14 bases sitting between them. Germline V CDR1 and CDR2: MDHEN, SYDVKM. CDR3 residues: CASSHNREAYEQYV. In DNA, the CDR3 is TGTGCCAGCAGCCATAACAGGGAGGCCTACGAGCAGTACGTC.

This clonotype was recorded many times. V gene TRBV3-1 combines with J gene TRBJ1-2; D gene uncertain. This CDR3 is 11 amino acids long. V was trimmed by 0 bases and J by 8 bases, leaving 4 bases between them. Per germline, CDR1 LGHDT and CDR2 YNNKEL (reference sequence). The CDR3 is CASSQDSGYTF. In DNA form, the CDR3 reads TGTGCCAGCAGCCAAGATTCCGGCTACACCTTC.

This clonotype has more than one count but fewer than ten. The chain links TRBV4-1 to TRBJ2-3; D gene ambiguous. The CDR3 consists of 14 residues. The ends were cut back, 3 bases at V and 0 bases at J, with 7 bases in the middle. Germline V gives CDR1 MGHRA, CDR2 YSYEKL. The CDR3 reads CASSQAQSTDTQYF. The CDR3 bases are TGCGCCAGCAGCCAGGCTCAGAGCACAGATACGCAGTATTTT.

The chain uses TRBV5-5 and TRBJ2-7; 7 nucleotides line up with TRBD2. This CDR3 is built from 13 residues. The V segment lost 1 base and the J segment 13 bases; nucleotides outside the gene matches: 11. The germline CDR1 and CDR2 sequences are SGHKS and YYEKEE (reference sequence). DNA for the CDR3: TGTGCCAGCAGCTTGAGTTGGCGGGAGCGAGACTACGTC. Translation: CASSLSWRERDYV.

The chain links TRBV5-1 to TRBJ1-2; D unclear. CDR1 is SGHRS and CDR2 is YFSETQ in the germline V gene. V shed 0 bases and J shed 3 bases, with 9 bases lying between them. This CDR3 comprises 14 residues. For the CDR3, the DNA is TGCGCCAGCAGCTTGGCCCCCAGAGACTATGGCTACACCTTC. Its translation is CASSLAPRDYGYTF.

This rearrangement joins TRBV28 to TRBJ1-1, with a tentative D call TRBD1 (6 bases). CDR3 size: 15 residues. In germline, CDR1 is MDHEN, CDR2 SYDVKM. With 8 bases removed from V and 8 bases from J, the gap between germline ends came to 24 bases. CDR3 coding DNA: TGTGCCAGCGGAGTTTATCCCAATTCAGGGGCGGAAGCTTTCTTT. It translates to CASGVYPNSGAEAFF.

This rearrangement joins TRBV5-1 to TRBJ2-3; D could derive from TRBD1 or TRBD2 (5 bases each). The V end was cut by 4 bases, the J end by 0 bases, with 12 bases between. Per the germline V gene, CDR1 is SGHRS and CDR2 is YFSETQ. The CDR3 contains 15 residues. Here the CDR3 DNA reads TGCGCCAGCAGCACAGGACTGACTAGCACAGATACGCAGTATTTT. Its translation: CASSTGLTSTDTQYF.

This clonotype has a handful of counts. The V gene is TRBV6-5, the J gene TRBJ1-1, with D possibly TRBD1 on 5 matching bases. The ends were cut back, 2 bases at V and 5 bases at J, with 12 bases in the middle. The CDR3 extends over 14 amino acids. Germline V gene lookup returns CDR1 MNHEY and CDR2 SVGAGI. This CDR3 is CASSYKGAGTEAFF. CDR3 DNA sequence: TGTGCCAGCAGTTACAAAGGGGCCGGGACTGAAGCTTTCTTT.

V usage is TRBV7-8 and J usage is TRBJ2-4; the D is unclear. The CDR3 contains 11 residues. Trimming shortened V by 5 bases and J by 6 bases, and 5 bases separated the two germline ends. In germline, CDR1 is SGHVS, CDR2 FQNEAQ. For the CDR3, the DNA is TGTGCCAGCAGCGGCCGAAACATTCAGTACTTC. Amino acid sequence: CASSGRNIQYF.